These 25 T cell receptor beta chains were sequenced from one sample in a study of blood T cell repertoires in COVID-19. Generated by immunoSEQ multiplex PCR, the TCRdb table keeps only in-frame clones and is missing some. The profile shows fewer than 85,000 clones, 70% to 90% of them singletons. Specimen: peripheral blood. The receptors stem from a woman aged 60-70 years with acute or convalescent COVID-19.

This clone was seen once. This chain uses TRBV27 with TRBJ1-3, with 7 nucleotides matching TRBD1. Germline V lookup: CDR1 MNHEY, CDR2 SMNVEV (reference sequence). The CDR3 runs to 14 residues. Unmatched junction bases numbered 5, after V lost 5 bases and J lost 4 bases. The CDR3 here is CASSDRAGGNTIYF. The CDR3 DNA reads as TGTGCCAGCAGTGACAGGGCTGGAGGAAACACCATATATTTT.

This chain joins TRBV5-6 and TRBJ1-5; D not resolved. Germline V gene sequence: CDR1 SGHDT, CDR2 YYEEEE. This CDR3 has 12 amino acids. V was trimmed by 7 bases and J by 3 bases, leaving 8 bases between them. CDR3 sequence reads: CASHGYNQPQHF. CDR3 in DNA: TGTGCCAGCCACGGTTACAATCAGCCCCAGCATTTT.

The chain couples TRBV5-4 to TRBJ2-3; 12 bases are shared with TRBD2. Germline loops: CDR1 SGHNT, CDR2 YYREEE (reference sequence). The CDR3 runs to 16 residues. J was trimmed by 8 bases and V by 5 bases; bases with no gene match: 12. The CDR3 reads CASSRTSGAPGVTQYF. The CDR3 bases are TGTGCCAGCAGTCGGACTAGCGGGGCCCCCGGGGTTACGCAGTATTTT.

This clone was seen a few times. The V and J genes are TRBV9 and TRBJ1-2, with 7 positions matching TRBD1. The V and J ends lost 7 bases and 4 bases, in that order; junction bases with no gene match: 7. The CDR3 spans 13 residues. Germline V gives CDR1 SGDLS, CDR2 YYNGEE. The CDR3 sequence: CASRTGDLYGYTF. For the CDR3, the DNA is TGTGCCAGCCGGACAGGAGACCTCTATGGCTACACCTTC.

This clone was recorded a few times. The rearrangement links TRBV12-3 or TRBV12-4 to TRBJ1-1; 7 bases are shared with TRBD1. This CDR3 is built from 13 residues. With V trimmed by 8 bases and J by 2 bases, 5 bases remained unmatched. The CDR3 spells CASLTGINTEAFF. The CDR3 DNA follows: TGTGCCAGCCTGACAGGGATTAACACTGAAGCTTTCTTT.

This chain connects TRBV6-6 to TRBJ2-7; TRBD1 is a possible D gene (6 bases). Germline CDR1 MNHNY, CDR2 SVGAGI (reference sequence). V gave up 5 bases and J gave up 4 bases, with 18 bases separating them. This CDR3 has 15 residues. The CDR3 region has the DNA TGTGCCAGCAGTCGGGACAATGAACCTTCATACGAGCAGTACGTC. Translation: CASSRDNEPSYEQYV.

The chain uses TRBV18 and TRBJ2-1; 8 nucleotides line up with TRBD2. The CDR3 contains 18 residues. Germline CDR1 reads KGHSH; CDR2 reads LQKENI. V shed 1 base and J 0 bases; nucleotides not matched to a gene: 8. CDR3 residues: CASSPQPGGRSSYNEQFF. The CDR3 DNA is TGTGCCAGCTCACCACAGCCGGGGGGGAGAAGCTCCTACAATGAGCAGTTCTTC.

This clone was observed a single time. V is TRBV7-2 and J is TRBJ1-4; 8 bases line up with TRBD1. CDR3 length: 15 residues. Per the germline V gene, CDR1 is SGHTA and CDR2 is FQGNSA. After removal of 11 bases from V and 7 bases from J, the junction contained 15 bases not matched to a gene. CDR3 in DNA: TGTGCCGCAGGGGGGGTAGGACAGGGCGTTGAAAAACTGTTTTTT. Its protein product is CAAGGVGQGVEKLFF.

The chain couples TRBV9 to TRBJ2-2; maybe TRBD2 (5 bases). Deletions cut 2 bases from V and 4 bases from J, with 18 bases between. The CDR3 loop spans 17 amino acids. Looked up from germline, CDR1 is SGDLS and CDR2 is YYNGEE. The CDR3 nucleotides read TGTGCCAGCAGCGTGACCCCGGGGTATACGGCCACCGGGGAGCTGTTTTTT. It is translated as CASSVTPGYTATGELFF.

The chain is built from TRBV23-1 and TRBJ1-6, with TRBD1 as a possible D gene (5 bases). TRBV23-1 has ORF status, its function being uncertain. The CDR3 spans 17 residues. Trimming left V 3 bases short and J 5 bases short, with 17 bases between. CDR3 DNA: TGCGCCAGCAGTCAGTCAGGGTCGGTAATAGATAATTCACCCCTCCACTTT. Translating it yields CASSQSGSVIDNSPLHF.

The genes are TRBV19 and TRBJ2-2; a weak D match, TRBD1 (8 bases). This CDR3 comprises 18 residues. The V and J ends lost 2 bases and 2 bases respectively, with 18 bases between them. Germline assignment: CDR1 LNHDA and CDR2 SQIVND (reference sequence). CDR3: CASSINRGGTGNTGELFF. CDR3 DNA sequence: TGTGCCAGTAGTATAAATCGGGGAGGGACAGGCAACACCGGGGAGCTGTTTTTT. Full variable domain (outside the CDR3, taken from reference TRBV19 and TRBJ2-2): DGGITQSPKYLFRKEGQNVTLSCEQNLNHDAMYWYRQDPGQGLRLIYYSQIVNDFQKGDIAEGYSVSREKKESFPLTVTSAQKNPTAFYLCASSINRGGTGNTGELFFGEGSRLTVL.

The chain employs TRBV5-4 and TRBJ2-7; either TRBD1 or TRBD2 may fit D (10 bases each). The CDR3 consists of 20 residues. Trimming cost V 2 bases and J 0 bases, with 27 bases left between them. Per germline, CDR1 SGHNT and CDR2 YYREEE (reference sequence). The CDR3 sequence is CASSLDVDRGRTSGSYEQYF. For the CDR3, the DNA is TGTGCCAGCAGCTTAGATGTAGACAGGGGGCGGACTAGCGGCTCCTACGAGCAGTACTTC. Complete variable domain (other parts from reference TRBV5-4 and TRBJ2-7): ETGVTQSPTHLIKTRGQQVTLRCSSQSGHNTVSWYQQALGQGPQFIFQYYREEENGRGNFPPRFSGLQFPNYSSELNVNALELDDSALYLCASSLDVDRGRTSGSYEQYFGPGTRLTVT.

This CDR3 is CASSFVYTEAFF. In DNA form, the CDR3 reads TGTGCCAGCAGTTTTGTATACACTGAAGCTTTCTTT. V is TRBV12-3 or TRBV12-4 and J is TRBJ1-1; no clear D. The CDR3 is made up of 12 amino acids. The V and J ends lost 3 bases and 3 bases respectively, with 5 bases between them.

This chain uses TRBV18 with TRBJ2-5; no reliable D call. The ends were cut back, 6 bases at V and 3 bases at J, with 5 bases in the middle. The germline CDR1 and CDR2 sequences are KGHSH and LQKENI. The CDR3 is made up of 11 amino acids. CDR3 sequence: CASSVEETQYF. Here the CDR3 DNA reads TGTGCCAGCTCGGTAGAAGAGACCCAGTACTTC.

This clone was seen a handful of times. The rearrangement links TRBV6-5 to TRBJ1-1; D is uncertain. V was shortened by 7 bases and J by 1 base, with 13 bases between the two germline ends. This CDR3 comprises 14 residues. The germline gives CDR1 MNHEY, CDR2 SVGAGI. The CDR3 DNA sequence: TGTGCCAGCAACCCGACGGGAAAGAACACTGAAGCTTTCTTT. Translation gives CASNPTGKNTEAFF.

The genes are TRBV6-6 and TRBJ1-2; 8 nucleotides line up with TRBD1. This CDR3 contains 14 residues. Germline V gene sequence: CDR1 MNHNY, CDR2 SVGAGI (reference sequence). J lost 6 bases, V lost 5 bases, and 8 bases had no gene match. CDR3 nucleotide sequence: TGTGCCAGCAGTCTTCCGACAGGGGCGGATGGCTACACCTTC. It yields the protein CASSLPTGADGYTF.

V usage is TRBV7-3 and J usage is TRBJ2-1; a possible D gene is TRBD1 (6 bases). CDR1 SGHTA and CDR2 FQGTGA come from the germline V gene. V gave up 5 bases and J gave up 6 bases, with 23 bases separating them. CDR3 size: 17 residues. The CDR3 protein is CASSLSHIRTGLNEQFF. CDR3 DNA sequence: TGTGCCAGCAGCCTTAGCCACATCCGAACAGGGCTCAATGAGCAGTTCTTC. The complete variable domain, with remaining parts taken from reference TRBV7-3 and TRBJ2-1, reads GAGVSQTPSNKVTEKGKYVELRCDPISGHTALYWYRQSLGQGPEFLIYFQGTGAADDSGLPNDRFFAVRPEGSVSTLKIQRTERGDSAVYLCASSLSHIRTGLNEQFFGPGTRLTVL.

The V and J genes are TRBV4-1 and TRBJ2-1; perhaps TRBD2 as D (5 bases). Germline assignment: CDR1 MGHRA and CDR2 YSYEKL. The CDR3 has 15 residues. Deletions cut 3 bases from V and 0 bases from J, with 9 bases between. CDR3 amino acids: CASSHEGSSYNEQFF. CDR3 in DNA: TGCGCCAGCAGCCATGAAGGGAGCTCCTACAATGAGCAGTTCTTC.

The chain carries TRBV2 and TRBJ2-1, with 12 nucleotides matching TRBD1. This CDR3 is built from 19 residues. V shed 1 base, J shed 8 bases, and the junction held 15 bases outside the gene matches. CDR1 is SNHLY and CDR2 is FYNNEI in the germline V gene. The CDR3 is CASSEDRDRGRSFYHEQFF. The CDR3, as DNA: TGTGCCAGCAGTGAAGATAGGGACAGGGGGCGGAGTTTTTATCATGAGCAGTTCTTC.

The V gene is TRBV3-1 (or the pseudogene TRBV3-2), the J gene TRBJ1-2, with D maybe TRBD1 (6 bases). Germline lookup yields CDR1 LGHDT and CDR2 YNNKEL (reference sequence). The CDR3 has 17 amino acids. Between the trimmed V and J ends, which lost 4 bases and 3 bases, there was a span of 21 bases. The CDR3 DNA reads as TGTGCCAGCAGCCGGGGACACCCAGGGTCCTCTTACTATGGCTACACCTTC. Translation gives CASSRGHPGSSYYGYTF.

V usage is TRBV20-1 and J usage is TRBJ2-7, with D perhaps TRBD2 (6 bases). This CDR3 has 13 amino acids. The ends were cut back, 3 bases at V and 2 bases at J, with 11 bases in the middle. Germline V lookup: CDR1 DFQATT, CDR2 SNEGSKA (reference sequence). The CDR3 coding sequence is TGCAGTGCTAGTGGGACTGCGACCTACGAGCAGTACTTC. Protein: CSASGTATYEQYF.

The gene calls are TRBV7-3 and TRBJ1-2, with TRBD1 identical over 10 bases. Germline CDR1 reads SGHTA; CDR2 reads FQGTGA. The V segment lost 5 bases and the J segment 7 bases; nucleotides outside the gene matches: 10. This CDR3 has 15 residues. The CDR3 DNA sequence: TGTGCCAGCAGCCCTGGGGACAGGGGAGATGTTGGCTACACCTTC. Protein sequence: CASSPGDRGDVGYTF. The whole variable domain, filled in from reference TRBV7-3 and TRBJ1-2, reads GAGVSQTPSNKVTEKGKYVELRCDPISGHTALYWYRQSLGQGPEFLIYFQGTGAADDSGLPNDRFFAVRPEGSVSTLKIQRTERGDSAVYLCASSPGDRGDVGYTFGSGTRLTVV.

J is TRBJ2-3 and V is TRBV6-5, with D possibly being TRBD1 (6 bases). Trimming removed 1 base from V and 6 bases from J, with 17 bases in between. The CDR3 is 16 residues long. CDR1 and CDR2 (germline): MNHEY, SVGAGI. DNA for the CDR3: TGTGCCAGCAGTTACTTACTGGGACAACCAACGGATACGCAGTATTTT. It encodes CASSYLLGQPTDTQYF.

The gene calls are TRBV6-4 and TRBJ1-1; D might be TRBD1 (6 bases). The CDR3 has 12 amino acids. V lost 6 bases and J 8 bases, leaving 13 bases between the germline ends. Germline V gives CDR1 MRHNA, CDR2 SNTAGT. This CDR3 reads CASRNQGNEAFF. The CDR3 bases are TGTGCCAGCAGGAACCAGGGGAACGAAGCTTTCTTT.

This chain joins TRBV24-1 and TRBJ2-7; unclear D gene. The germline CDR1 and CDR2 sequences are KGHDR and SFDVKD. V was cut by 5 bases and J by 3 bases, with 10 bases left in between. The CDR3 sequence is 13 residues long. The CDR3 DNA reads TGTGCCACCAGTGGGGCAGGCAGCTACGAGCAGTACTTC. Its translation: CATSGAGSYEQYF.